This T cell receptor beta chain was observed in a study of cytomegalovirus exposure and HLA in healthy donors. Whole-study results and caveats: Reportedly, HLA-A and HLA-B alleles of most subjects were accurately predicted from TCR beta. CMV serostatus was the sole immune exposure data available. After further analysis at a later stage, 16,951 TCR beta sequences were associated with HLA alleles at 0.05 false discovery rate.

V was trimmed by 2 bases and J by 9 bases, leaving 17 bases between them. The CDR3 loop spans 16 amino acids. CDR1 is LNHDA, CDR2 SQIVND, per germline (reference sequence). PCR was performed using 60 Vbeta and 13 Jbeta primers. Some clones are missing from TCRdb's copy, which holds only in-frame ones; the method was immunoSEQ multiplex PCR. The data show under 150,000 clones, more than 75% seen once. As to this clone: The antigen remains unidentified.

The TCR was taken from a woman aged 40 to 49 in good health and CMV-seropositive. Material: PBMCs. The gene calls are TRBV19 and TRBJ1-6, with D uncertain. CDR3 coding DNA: TGTGCCAGTAGTATACGGGATCTGGCTAATGGTTCACCCCTCCACTTT. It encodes CASSIRDLANGSPLHF. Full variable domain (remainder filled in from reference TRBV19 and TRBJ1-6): DGGITQSPKYLFRKEGQNVTLSCEQNLNHDAMYWYRQDPGQGLRLIYYSQIVNDFQKGDIAEGYSVSREKKESFPLTVTSAQKNPTAFYLCASSIRDLANGSPLHFGNGTRLTVT.